The 15 T cell receptor beta chains below were found in one sample sequenced in a study of T cells after yellow fever vaccination. MiXCR, run by TCRdb on the 5' RACE reads, gives a single entry per CDR3 protein. The table lists under 250,000 distinct CDR3 sequences, around 7% of them singletons, with approximately 0.85% in the top ten. Source: CD4+ T cells sorted from PBMCs, taken 15 days after the yellow fever booster vaccination. The receptors shown here come from a man aged 30-40 years who received the YFV17D yellow fever vaccine.

The chain joins TRBV7-9 to TRBJ1-1; D is ambiguous. The CDR3 extends over 16 amino acids. The ends were cut back, 5 bases at V and 5 bases at J, with 21 bases in the middle. Germline V lookup: CDR1 SEHNR, CDR2 FQNEAQ (reference sequence). The CDR3 region has the DNA TGTGCCAGCAGCGAAGCGGCAGCGGGATCGGGGACTGAAGCTTTCTTT. This codes for CASSEAAAGSGTEAFF.

This clonotype has a handful of counts. The rearrangement uses TRBV24-1 and TRBJ2-3; 10 bases align to TRBD2. The germline gives CDR1 KGHDR, CDR2 SFDVKD. This CDR3 region has 17 residues. J was trimmed by 2 bases and V by 0 bases; bases with no gene match: 4. The CDR3 DNA is TGTGCCACCAGTGATTTGCCGGGGACTAGCGACACAGATACGCAGTATTTT. Translation gives CATSDLPGTSDTDTQYF.

This clonotype was seen many times. The J gene is TRBJ2-6, the V gene TRBV12-3 or TRBV12-4; 10 nucleotides agree with TRBD2. This CDR3 is 17 amino acids long. After removal of 5 bases from V and 4 bases from J, the junction contained 8 bases not matched to a gene. CDR3 coding DNA: TGTGCCAGCAGTCGGACTAGCGGAACCGTCGGGGCCAACGTCCTGACTTTC. Translating it yields CASSRTSGTVGANVLTF.

This chain connects TRBV5-6 to TRBJ2-3; 11 bases agree with TRBD1. The J segment lost 2 bases and the V segment lost 4 bases, leaving 6 bases of the junction unmatched. The germline CDR1 and CDR2 sequences are SGHDT and YYEEEE. This CDR3 spans 16 amino acids. The CDR3: CASSTGTGGLTDTQYF. The CDR3 DNA reads TGTGCCAGCAGCACCGGGACAGGGGGACTCACAGATACGCAGTATTTT.

This clonotype was recorded a few times. As DNA, the CDR3 is TGCGCCAGCAGCCCACACCGGGGCTCCTACAATGAGCAGTTCTTC. Its translation is CASSPHRGSYNEQFF. The J gene is TRBJ2-1, the V gene TRBV5-1, with D perhaps TRBD2 (5 bases). CDR1 is SGHRS and CDR2 is YFSETQ in the germline V gene. The CDR3 sequence is 15 residues long. Trimming took off 4 bases at V and 0 bases at J, with 11 bases between the two ends.

In the case of this clonotype: A much larger clone differs from this one at a single base, so this may be a read error. The V call is TRBV5-1, the J call TRBJ2-1, with TRBD1 matching 8 bases. CDR3 size: 16 residues. Germline lookup yields CDR1 SGHRS and CDR2 YFSETQ. Written as DNA, the CDR3 is TGCGTCAGCAGCTTGGGGACAGGTAGCTCCTACAATGAGCAGTTCTTC. Translated: CVSSLGTGSSYNEQFF.

This clonotype was counted at least ten times. This chain uses TRBV10-3 with TRBJ2-1; TRBD1 aligns across 7 bases. Germline V CDR1 and CDR2: ENHRY, SYGVKD. With V trimmed by 5 bases and J by 6 bases, 4 bases remained unmatched. The CDR3 extends over 13 amino acids. The CDR3 loop is CAISPGTVNEQFF. CDR3 coding DNA: TGTGCCATCAGTCCCGGGACAGTCAATGAGCAGTTCTTC.

This clonotype occurred a few times. The gene calls are TRBV28 and TRBJ2-5; 14 bases map to TRBD2. The junction had 9 bases not matched to a gene; V was cut back by 5 bases and J by 4 bases. This CDR3 is 17 amino acids long. Germline-derived CDR1 and CDR2 are MDHEN and SYDVKM. The CDR3, as DNA: TGTGCCAGCAGTCCATACCCCGGACTAGCGGGAGGAGAGACCCAGTACTTC. Translating gives CASSPYPGLAGGETQYF.

CDR3 amino acids: CSAPAPTEAFF. The CDR3 nucleotides read TGCAGTGCCCCCGCTCCCACTGAAGCTTTCTTT. The chain has TRBV20-1 and TRBJ1-1; D unclear. Trimming cost V 6 bases and J 4 bases, with 9 bases left between them. The CDR3 runs to 11 residues. Germline CDR1 DFQATT, CDR2 SNEGSKA (reference sequence).

Many counts were recorded for this clonotype. The chain uses TRBV20-1 and TRBJ2-3; 11 bases are shared with TRBD1. Germline V gene lookup returns CDR1 DFQATT and CDR2 SNEGSKA (reference sequence). The CDR3 covers 15 residues. V dropped 2 bases and J dropped 2; count of bases not matched to a gene: 3. The CDR3 region has the DNA TGCAGTGCTAGAAGAGGACAGGGGGCCACAGATACGCAGTATTTT. It is translated as CSARRGQGATDTQYF.

This clonotype was recorded a few times. This sequence joins TRBV11-2 and TRBJ2-7; 8 nucleotides agree with TRBD1. Per germline, CDR1 SGHAT and CDR2 FQNNGV. V lost 1 base, J lost 5 bases, and 7 bases stayed unmatched. This CDR3 region has 15 residues. The CDR3 loop is CASSLVPGGKNEQYF. The CDR3 nucleotides are TGTGCCAGCAGCTTAGTCCCAGGGGGCAAAAACGAGCAGTACTTC.

The table lists this clonotype with a few counts. The chain recombines TRBV7-2 with TRBJ1-2; weak D call: TRBD1 (6 bases). This CDR3 has 13 amino acids. Germline V lookup: CDR1 SGHTA, CDR2 FQGNSA. V shed 2 bases and J shed 4 bases, with 8 bases lying between them. CDR3 DNA: TGTGCCAGCAGCTTAACAGGGCGCTATGGCTACACCTTC. Amino acid sequence: CASSLTGRYGYTF.

This clonotype has just a few counts. The chain has TRBV5-5 and TRBJ2-7; D gene uncertain. V gave up 2 bases and J gave up 1 base, with 10 bases separating them. The CDR3 sequence is 14 residues long. Germline values: CDR1 SGHKS, CDR2 YYEKEE (reference sequence). DNA of the CDR3: TGTGCCAGCAGCTTTACGGGTGCATCCTACGAGCAGTACTTC. This codes for CASSFTGASYEQYF.

This clonotype was counted between two and nine times. This sequence joins TRBV20-1 and TRBJ1-1; D gene ambiguous. The CDR3 has 13 residues. Trimming left V 6 bases short and J 1 base short, with 12 bases between. Germline-derived CDR1 and CDR2 are DFQATT and SNEGSKA (reference sequence). This CDR3 reads CSAPHSGNTEAFF. The CDR3 DNA reads TGCAGTGCCCCACACAGCGGGAACACTGAAGCTTTCTTT.

This clonotype has a handful of counts. The rearrangement links TRBV6-5 to TRBJ1-3; tentatively, D is TRBD1 (5 bases). V lost 2 bases and J 7 bases, leaving 24 bases between the germline ends. CDR1 MNHEY and CDR2 SVGAGI come from the germline V gene. The CDR3 totals 18 residues. The CDR3, as DNA: TGTGCCAGCAGTTACGGACCCTTCTACGGGGGTCTTATCAACACCATATATTTT. It is translated as CASSYGPFYGGLINTIYF.